This record concerns one T cell receptor (beta chain) sequence. No antigen is known for it. Within one base of it there is no much larger clone, and no base qualities were kept. This record belongs to a study of technical replicates of blood from a handful of donors (dated by TCRdb to about 2017). Measured from the cysteine to the phenylalanine, the CDR3 is 13 residues long. The kept DNA is CDR3 alone, 39 bases in frame from the first base. V was cut back by 0 bases and J by 7 bases, leaving a gap of 10 bases between them. The germline V gene (reference sequence) provides CDR1 SGHNT and CDR2 YYREEE. The library came from the immunoSEQ multiplex PCR assay. Imported from immuneACCESS, the table was reduced by TCRdb to in-frame sequences with V and J called. These copies leave out some clones; in studies compared against another copy, an unresolved V gene accounts for under half, and the cause of the remainder is not known. This sample has under 85,000 clones in its table, and roughly 96% of those were observed once. Jointly, the top ten make up less than 0.35% of the sample.

The specimen was T cells isolated from PBMCs. The receptor comes from a human donor in good health. The V gene is TRBV5-4 and the J gene is TRBJ1-1, with no confidently assigned D gene. The DNA sequence reads TGTGCCAGCAGCTTGGATGGCAGATATGAAGCTTTCTTT. This translates into CASSLDGRYEAFF.